The rows below give T cell receptor beta chains drawn from one sample of a study of siplizumab effects on memory and regulatory T cells. The data were produced by immunoSEQ multiplex PCR, yet TCRdb's version contains in-frame clones alone and is incomplete. In the table there are nearly 85,000 clones, over 90% of which are singletons. The specimen sequenced was CD8+ T cells sorted from blood. Source of these receptors: a human donor in good health. Each CDR3 is given with its conserved first and last residue. Each record gives: clone size, V gene, J gene, D gene, CDR3 DNA, CDR3 protein. D genes are given only for firm matches. Not every row has a clone size; where given, it reads once, few, many or a size class.

.,TRBV7-9,TRBJ2-5,TRBD1,TGTGCCAGCAGCCCCAGGGACAGGGAACAAGAGACCCAGTACTTC,CASSPRDREQETQYF
.,TRBV5-6,TRBJ2-3,.,TGTGCCAGCAGCCCGGAGGCTAGCACAGATACGCAGTATTTT,CASSPEASTDTQYF
.,TRBV9,TRBJ2-7,.,TGTGCCAGCAGCGTAGGGGTGGGGGGCGAGCAGTACTTC,CASSVGVGGEQYF
.,TRBV27,TRBJ2-7,.,TGTGCCAGCAGTTCATCTGGGGACTCCTACGAGCAGTACTTC,CASSSSGDSYEQYF
.,TRBV28,TRBJ2-1,.,TGTGCCAGCAGCAGTTTATTTGTGGGGCCTAGCTCCTACAATGAGCAGTTCTTC,CASSSLFVGPSSYNEQFF
.,TRBV11-2,TRBJ2-1,TRBD2,TGTGCCAGCAGCTTAGAGGTTAATGGACTAGCGGGATTTGAGCAGTTCTTC,CASSLEVNGLAGFEQFF
.,TRBV9,TRBJ2-1,.,TGTGCCAGCAGCGTAGGAGGGGGAGTCTCCTACAATGAGCAGTTCTTC,CASSVGGGVSYNEQFF
.,TRBV7-2,TRBJ2-7,.,TGTGCCAGCAGCCAAGTTGACTATGGGGCCGAGCAGTACTTC,CASSQVDYGAEQYF
.,TRBV21-1,TRBJ1-5,.,TGTGCCAGCAGCAGCCTCCGGGACAGGGACAATCAGCCCCAGCATTTT,CASSSLRDRDNQPQHF
.,TRBV7-2,TRBJ1-2,TRBD1,TGTGCCAGCAGCTTAGTAGTGACAGGGGATGGCTACACCTTC,CASSLVVTGDGYTF
.,TRBV27,TRBJ2-7,.,TGTGCCAGCAGGCCCCGAGCGGCCACCTACGAGCAGTACTTC,CASRPRAATYEQYF
.,TRBV14,TRBJ2-2,.,TGTGCCAGCAGTGTGTCGAGGTGGGAGCTGTTTTTT,CASSVSRWELFF
.,TRBV27,TRBJ2-7,.,TGTGCCAGCAGTTTAGGCCCAGGGTTATCCTACGAGCAGTACTTC,CASSLGPGLSYEQYF
.,TRBV27,TRBJ2-7,TRBD2,TGTGCCAGCAGTCTAGCGGGAGTCTACGAGCAGTACTTC,CASSLAGVYEQYF
.,TRBV27,TRBJ2-7,.,TGTGCCAGCAGTTTCTTTCCCCAGGGGAGGGACGAGCAGTACTTC,CASSFFPQGRDEQYF
.,TRBV6-5,TRBJ2-1,.,TGTGCCAGCAGCATAACTCAATGGAATGAGCAGTTCTTC,CASSITQWNEQFF
.,TRBV5-1,TRBJ2-3,TRBD2,TGCGCCAGCAGCCCGCTGCCGACTAGCGGGAGAAGCACAGATACGCAGTATTTT,CASSPLPTSGRSTDTQYF
.,TRBV10-3,TRBJ2-1,.,TGTGCCATCAGTGAAGGTCCTAGGCAGTTCTTC,CAISEGPRQFF
.,TRBV4-1,TRBJ2-7,.,TGCGCCAGCAGCCAAGATCCCCAGGCGCAATCCTACGAGCAGTACTTC,CASSQDPQAQSYEQYF
.,TRBV19,TRBJ1-5,TRBD1,TGTGCCAGTAGTACACGACAGGGGGTGATCAATCAGCCCCAGCATTTT,CASSTRQGVINQPQHF
.,TRBV10-3,TRBJ2-3,.,TGTGCCATCAGTGAGGCTTCGACTAGTACAGATACGCAGTATTTT,CAISEASTSTDTQYF
.,TRBV19,TRBJ2-7,.,TGTGCCAGTAGTATAGATCTTGTGGGACTCTACGAGCAGTACTTC,CASSIDLVGLYEQYF
.,TRBV19,TRBJ2-1,TRBD2,TGTGCCAGTGATACTAGCGGGATAGGGAATGAGCAGTTCTTC,CASDTSGIGNEQFF
.,TRBV29-1,TRBJ2-7,.,TGCAGCGTTGAAGATCAAGGACGGAGCTCCTACGAGCAGTACTTC,CSVEDQGRSSYEQYF
.,TRBV27,TRBJ1-1,TRBD1,TGTGCCAGCAGTTTATTTCCCCAGGGGGTGAACACTGAAGCTTTCTTT,CASSLFPQGVNTEAFF
.,TRBV5-1,TRBJ2-3,.,TGCGCCAGCAGCTTGGTCGCGGCTCACTCTAGCACAGATACGCAGTATTTT,CASSLVAAHSSTDTQYF
once,TRBV2,TRBJ2-7,.,TGTGCCAGCAGTGATGCTTACGAGCAGTACTTC,CASSDAYEQYF
.,TRBV29-1,TRBJ2-2,TRBD2,TGCAGCGTGCCCACTACTAGCGGGAGTGGGCACACCGGGGAGCTGTTTTTT,CSVPTTSGSGHTGELFF
.,TRBV5-1,TRBJ2-7,TRBD2,TGCGCCAGCAGCTTCGGGGGGAGCTCCTACGAGCAGTACTTC,CASSFGGSSYEQYF
.,TRBV5-1,TRBJ2-1,.,TGCGCCAGCAGCTTGGACCAAGGGGTAAATGAGCAGTTCTTC,CASSLDQGVNEQFF
.,TRBV28,TRBJ2-4,.,TGTGCCAGCAGGAGACCTCTAAACAAAAACATTCAGTACTTC,CASRRPLNKNIQYF
.,TRBV6-5,TRBJ1-5,.,TGTGCCACCGGGGGGGAGTACAATCAGCCCCAGCATTTT,CATGGEYNQPQHF
.,TRBV7-9,TRBJ2-3,TRBD1,TGTGCCAGCAGCGATAGACAGGGTTCGGTCACAGATACGCAGTATTTT,CASSDRQGSVTDTQYF
.,TRBV4-1,TRBJ2-7,TRBD1,TGCGCCAGCAGCCAAGATCGGTTGTTTGGACAGGGGCCCGGGGCTGACGAGCAGTACTTC,CASSQDRLFGQGPGADEQYF
.,TRBV13,TRBJ1-1,.,TGTGCCAGCAGCTTAGGAATAGTGCAGACAATCACTGAAGCTTTCTTT,CASSLGIVQTITEAFF
once,TRBV2,TRBJ2-1,TRBD2,TGTGCCAGCAGCAAAGGAGCGGGAGTCCTCCCCCCTTCCAATGAGCAGTTCTTC,CASSKGAGVLPPSNEQFF
.,TRBV4-1,TRBJ2-3,.,TGCGCCAGCAGCCCAGACCCGTCCGAACTGGGAACGCAGTATTTT,CASSPDPSELGTQYF
.,TRBV6-1,TRBJ2-7,TRBD2,TGTGCCAGCAGAGAACTAGCGGGATTGGAGTCCTACGAGCAGTACTTC,CASRELAGLESYEQYF
.,TRBV30,TRBJ2-7,.,TGTGCCTTAAGCACAACTCACTCCTACGAGCAGTACTTC,CALSTTHSYEQYF
.,TRBV19,TRBJ2-5,TRBD1,TGTGCCAGTAGTACAAGGAACAGGGGGCTGGGAGAGACCCAGTACTTC,CASSTRNRGLGETQYF
.,TRBV13,TRBJ2-1,TRBD2,TGTGCCAGCAGCTTAGGAAGCGGGGGCTCCTACAATGAGCAGTTCTTC,CASSLGSGGSYNEQFF
.,TRBV18,TRBJ1-5,.,TGTGCCAGCTCTGGGGACTTGTGGAATCAGCCCCAGCATTTT,CASSGDLWNQPQHF
.,TRBV7-9,TRBJ2-5,TRBD2,TGTGCCAGCAGTACCAGACTAGCGGAAGAGACCCAGTACTTC,CASSTRLAEETQYF
.,TRBV7-3,TRBJ2-7,.,TGTGCCAGCAGCTTACTAGGAGGGAGTTCCTACGAGCAGTACTTC,CASSLLGGSSYEQYF
.,TRBV19,TRBJ2-7,TRBD1,TGTGCCACCCTCGGACAGGGGTCGTCCCCCTACGAGCAGTACTTC,CATLGQGSSPYEQYF
.,TRBV10-2,TRBJ2-7,TRBD1,TGCGCCAGCAGGGCCGGGACAGGGGTCTACGAGCAGTACTTC,CASRAGTGVYEQYF
.,TRBV7-9,TRBJ2-7,.,TGTGCCAGCAGCTTAAGTGGCGAGGGGAAGTACGAGCAGTACTTC,CASSLSGEGKYEQYF
.,TRBV2,TRBJ1-1,.,TGTGCCAGCAGTGAACGGGTTGGGGAAGCTTTCTTT,CASSERVGEAFF
.,TRBV7-9,TRBJ2-3,TRBD2,TGTGCCAGCAGCTTAGGGCCAGCGGGAGCCCCTTTTGCAGATACGCAGTATTTT,CASSLGPAGAPFADTQYF
.,TRBV6-4,TRBJ2-1,TRBD2,TGTGCCAGCAGTGACTCTATGCGGGAGGGATACAATGAGCAGTTCTTC,CASSDSMREGYNEQFF
.,TRBV10-3,TRBJ2-7,.,TGTGCCATCAGTGAGTCTGGGCTAGGGACCGTATCCTACGAGCAGTACTTC,CAISESGLGTVSYEQYF
.,TRBV5-8,TRBJ1-1,.,TGTGCCAGCAGCGCCGGGACCAACACTGAAGCTTTCTTT,CASSAGTNTEAFF
.,TRBV7-8,TRBJ1-1,.,TGTGCCAGCAGCTCCTACAGGGATAGAACTGAAGCTTTCTTT,CASSSYRDRTEAFF
.,TRBV7-4,TRBJ2-1,.,TGTGCCAGCAGCTTAGAGAGGGCCCCCCCAGCATCGCACTACAATGAGCAGTTCTTC,CASSLERAPPASHYNEQFF